The entry below describes one TCR beta chain. What it binds is unknown. Deletions cut 0 bases from V and 0 bases from J, with 7 bases between. The germline V gene encodes CDR1 SGHDT and CDR2 YYEEEE. There are 15 residues in the CDR3. This record belongs to a study of long-term antiretroviral therapy in people with HIV. Whole-study results and caveats: Neither ART adherence, viral resistance nor therapy changes were documented. Patients on ART gained diversity, which nonetheless stayed below transplant donor controls.

This was the immunoSEQ v3.0 assay at survey level. Profiled with immunoSEQ multiplex PCR; TCRdb holds only in-frame clones, not every one. The table lists nearly 25,000 clones, 75% to 85% of them singletons. The specimen comprised unsorted PBMCs, sampled 3 years after starting antiretroviral therapy. This sequence joins TRBV5-6 and TRBJ2-1; D is unresolved. This TCR derives from a man aged 45-65 years with HIV. CDR3 sequence: CASSLGDNSYNEQFF. CDR3 sequence (DNA): TGTGCCAGCAGCTTGGGAGACAACTCCTACAATGAGCAGTTCTTC.